This T cell receptor (beta chain) is drawn from a study of blood T cells in healthy people across ages. The second PCR ran about 6 to 12 cycles with a sample-barcoded 5' primer and J-beta primers. Using its own MiXCR run on the 5' RACE reads, TCRdb lists one record per CDR3 protein. The sample lists some 760,000 distinct CDR3 sequences, approximately 25% occurring once. This clonotype turned up a few times. The same sample was also used in a study of T cells of mothers and their children. This second study says: Reads recorded for TCR beta CDR3 numbered over 9 million per mother and about 3 million per child.

Sequenced material: blood. This sequence was found in a boy younger than 18 in good health.

The CDR3 nucleotides are TGTGCCAGCAGCGTAGAGACAGATACGCAGTATTTT. This gives the protein CASSVETDTQYF. The J gene is TRBJ2-3, the V gene TRBV9, with unresolved D. Trimming stripped 0 bases from V and 3 bases from J, with 2 bases between. Germline values: CDR1 SGDLS, CDR2 YYNGEE. The CDR3 consists of 12 residues.